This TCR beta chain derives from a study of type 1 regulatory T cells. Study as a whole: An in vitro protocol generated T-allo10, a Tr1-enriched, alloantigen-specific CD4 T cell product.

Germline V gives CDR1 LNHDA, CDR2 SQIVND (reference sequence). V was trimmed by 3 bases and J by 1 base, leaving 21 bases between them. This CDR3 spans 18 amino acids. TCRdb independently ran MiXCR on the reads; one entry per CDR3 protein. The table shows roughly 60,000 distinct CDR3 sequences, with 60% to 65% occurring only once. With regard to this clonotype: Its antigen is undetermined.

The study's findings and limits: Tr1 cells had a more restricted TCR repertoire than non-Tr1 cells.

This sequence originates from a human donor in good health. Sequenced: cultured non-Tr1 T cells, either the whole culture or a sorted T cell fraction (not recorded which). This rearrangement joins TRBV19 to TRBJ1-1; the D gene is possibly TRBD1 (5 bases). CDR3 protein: CASSIAWGNPTQNTEAFF. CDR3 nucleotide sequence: TGTGCCAGTAGTATCGCTTGGGGGAACCCAACCCAGAACACTGAAGCTTTCTTT.